The 26 T cell receptor beta chains given below trace back to one sample, sequenced in a study of metastatic and nonmetastatic thyroid tumors. TCRdb re-called the PCR reads through MiXCR. The sample lists more than 20,000 clones, roughly a quarter occurring once. Nobody among the patients had been given any treatment before thyroid surgery. The source material was tumor tissue. The receptors derive from a male donor with papillary thyroid cancer or a benign thyroid nodule (not recorded which). Some clones in this sample may be carry-over from other donors' samples.

This clone is judged medium-sized. The chain is built from TRBV7-2 and TRBJ2-1, with TRBD2 as a possible D gene (5 bases). V lost 5 bases and J lost 8, with 22 bases in between. The germline CDR1 and CDR2 sequences are SGHTA and FQGNSA. This CDR3 has 16 residues. This chain's CDR3 is CASSPRPIGLTDEQFF. CDR3 in DNA: TGTGCCAGCAGCCCAAGACCTATAGGACTCACCGATGAGCAGTTCTTC.

This clone was seen repeatedly, ten times or more. J is TRBJ1-1 and V is TRBV6-1, with TRBD1 identical over 10 bases. The germline CDR1 and CDR2 sequences are MNHNS and SASEGT. The CDR3 contains 14 residues. Trimming took 5 bases from V and 5 from J; bases not matched to a gene: 5. Written as DNA, the CDR3 is TGTGCCAGCAGTACCTGGACAGGGGGGACTGAAGCTTTCTTT. It is translated as CASSTWTGGTEAFF.

This clone is labeled medium-sized. This chain connects TRBV6-5 to TRBJ2-3; 8 bases line up with TRBD1. This CDR3 contains 16 residues. Germline CDR1 is MNHEY and CDR2 is SVGAGI. After removal of 0 bases from V and 1 base from J, the junction contained 3 bases not matched to a gene. The CDR3 DNA reads as TGTGCCAGCAGTTACTCGCCGGGACAGGGCACAGATACGCAGTATTTT. It encodes CASSYSPGQGTDTQYF.

V gene TRBV28 combines with J gene TRBJ1-2, with 7 bases matching TRBD1. Germline CDR1 and CDR2: MDHEN and SYDVKM. There are 16 residues in the CDR3. The J segment lost 7 bases and the V segment lost 5 bases, leaving 16 bases of the junction unmatched. CDR3 sequence: CASSKMGGQSISGYTF. As DNA, the CDR3 is TGTGCCAGCAGTAAAATGGGGGGACAGTCTATCTCTGGCTACACCTTC.

This clone was observed at least ten times. The CDR3 DNA is TGTGCCACGCAACGGGGAGATAGGCACACTGAAGCTTTCTTT. Amino acids: CATQRGDRHTEAFF. This rearrangement joins TRBV27 to TRBJ1-1; D is unclear. The CDR3 is 14 amino acids. The ends were cut back, 10 bases at V and 3 bases at J, with 18 bases in the middle. The germline gives CDR1 MNHEY, CDR2 SMNVEV (reference sequence).

This clone was detected ten times or more. The rearrangement links TRBV20-1 to TRBJ1-4; TRBD1 agrees at 8 bases. With 6 bases clipped from V and 4 bases from J, the junction kept 4 bases outside the gene matches. CDR1 is DFQATT and CDR2 is SNEGSKA in the germline V gene (reference sequence). The CDR3 is 13 residues long. CDR3 sequence (DNA): TGCAGTGCCTACAGGGGGTATAATGAAAAACTGTTTTTT. Its protein is CSAYRGYNEKLFF.

A note on this clone: One end of the junction does not line up with germline, which may come from a read error. V is TRBV20-1 and J is TRBJ1-1; 8 bases line up with TRBD1. The germline V gene encodes CDR1 DFQATT and CDR2 SNEGSKA (reference sequence). The CDR3 covers 16 residues. The CDR3 is CSSRDPARGRATEAFF. As DNA, the CDR3 is TGCAGTTCTAGAGACCCCGCCAGGGGGCGCGCCACTGAAGCTTTCTTT.

The chain employs TRBV28 and TRBJ1-2; D uncertain. The germline gives CDR1 MDHEN, CDR2 SYDVKM. This CDR3 contains 9 residues. Trimming stripped 5 bases from V and 10 bases from J, with 5 bases between. The CDR3 nucleotides read TGTGCCAGCAGTCTCCTCTACACCTTC. Protein product: CASSLLYTF.

This clone was counted ten times or more. The chain joins TRBV18 to TRBJ2-5; no clear D. Germline values: CDR1 KGHSH, CDR2 LQKENI. The CDR3 is made up of 13 amino acids. V lost 3 bases and J lost 5, with 10 bases in between. The CDR3 DNA reads as TGTGCCAGCTCACCCGGACCGGACGAGACCCAGTACTTC. It translates to CASSPGPDETQYF.

The chain carries TRBV6-1 and TRBJ2-7; possible D gene TRBD2, 5 bases. The germline V and J ends were trimmed by 5 bases and 4 bases, with 18 bases remaining between them. Germline lookup yields CDR1 MNHNS and CDR2 SASEGT. The CDR3 covers 15 residues. The chain's CDR3 is CASSPNKGAYYEQYV. CDR3 nucleotide sequence: TGTGCCAGCAGTCCCAACAAGGGAGCTTATTACGAGCAGTACGTC.

This clone was observed at least ten times. The chain carries TRBV19 and TRBJ2-6; perhaps D is TRBD1 or TRBD2 (5 bases each). CDR1 is LNHDA and CDR2 is SQIVND in the germline V gene (reference sequence). The CDR3 totals 15 residues. V lost 2 bases, J lost 2 bases, and 7 bases lay in between. The CDR3 DNA reads as TGTGCCAGTAGTATATGGGGGACTGGGGCCAACGTCCTGACTTTC. Translation: CASSIWGTGANVLTF.

This clone is labeled as medium-sized. The rearrangement joins TRBV6-1 to TRBJ2-1; the match to TRBD2 covers 14 bases. CDR1 and CDR2 (germline): MNHNS, SASEGT. J lost 13 bases, V lost 10 bases, and 6 bases had no gene match. This CDR3 has 12 residues. The CDR3 is CATGTSGSIQFF. The CDR3 DNA reads TGTGCCACCGGGACTAGCGGGAGTATCCAGTTCTTC.

The chain uses TRBV27 and TRBJ2-1; D is perhaps TRBD2 (8 bases). Germline values: CDR1 MNHEY, CDR2 SMNVEV (reference sequence). The CDR3 sequence is 16 residues long. Trimming took off 5 bases at V and 6 bases at J, with 20 bases between the two ends. The CDR3 nucleotides are TGTGCCAGCAGTCGAGGGACTAGGGGGCTTCTCAATGAGCAGTTCTTC. This sequence encodes CASSRGTRGLLNEQFF.

This clone was seen only a few times. A read error is possible here, since a much larger clone lies one base away. V and J are TRBV5-6 and TRBJ1-2, with D possibly matching TRBD1 (5 bases). The CDR3 runs to 12 residues. Trimming took 1 base from V and 9 from J, leaving 10 bases between them. Per germline, CDR1 SGHDT and CDR2 YYEEEE. Here the CDR3 DNA reads TGTGCCAGCAGCTTGAGCAGGGATAGCTACACCTTC. It is translated as CASSLSRDSYTF.

This clone came up many times. The J gene is TRBJ2-3, the V gene TRBV29-1; TRBD1 matches at 10 bases. V was pared by 7 bases and J by 6 bases, with 7 bases of the junction left unmatched. Per germline, CDR1 SQVTM and CDR2 ANQGSEA. The CDR3 covers 13 residues. CDR3 amino acids: CSGRQGAYDTQYF. CDR3 DNA sequence: TGCAGCGGACGACAGGGGGCCTACGATACGCAGTATTTT.

This clone was seen ten or more times. Other DNA variants within this sample encode the same CDR3. CDR3 residues: CASSPVAEKNIQYF. Written as DNA, the CDR3 is TGTGCCAGCTCACCGGTCGCGGAAAAAAACATTCAGTACTTC. The V and J genes are TRBV18 and TRBJ2-4; D unclear. Germline V gives CDR1 KGHSH, CDR2 LQKENI. This CDR3 contains 14 residues. V was shortened by 3 bases and J by 4 bases, with 10 bases between the two germline ends. Supplemented by reference TRBV18 and TRBJ2-4, the full variable domain reads NAGVMQNPRHLVRRRGQEARLRCSPMKGHSHVYWYRQLPEEGLKFMVYLQKENIIDESGMPKERFSAEFPKEGPSILRIQQVVRGDSAAYFCASSPVAEKNIQYFGAGTRLSVL.

This clone occurred many times. The chain carries TRBV6-2 or TRBV6-3 and TRBJ2-1; D is undetermined. Between the trimmed V and J ends, which lost 6 bases and 4 bases, there was a span of 10 bases. The CDR3 loop spans 13 amino acids. CDR1 and CDR2 from the germline V gene are MNHEY and SVGEGT. CDR3 in DNA: TGTGCCAGCAGGGTGGACCTTTACAATGAGCAGTTCTTC. This encodes CASRVDLYNEQFF.

This clone was seen a handful of times. V usage is TRBV6-2 or TRBV6-3 and J usage is TRBJ1-6, with D perhaps matching TRBD1 (6 bases). Germline CDR1 and CDR2: MNHEY and SVGEGT. V was trimmed by 2 bases and J by 10 bases, leaving 18 bases between them. CDR3 length: 16 residues. CDR3 sequence (DNA): TGTGCCAGCAGTTACGACAGAGGGGGAGTCGGGTCACCCCTCCACTTT. Amino acid sequence: CASSYDRGGVGSPLHF.

This clone was seen ten or more times. The CDR3 coding sequence is TGTGCCAGCTCCCGGGACAGGGATCAAGAGACCCAGTACTTC. It is translated as CASSRDRDQETQYF. The chain has TRBV18 and TRBJ2-5, with 9 bases fitting TRBD1. Germline trimming cut 6 bases from V and 2 bases from J; bases unmatched to any gene: 4. The length of the CDR3 is 14 residues. CDR1 and CDR2 (germline): KGHSH, LQKENI. The variable domain in full, with the rest retrieved from reference TRBV18 and TRBJ2-5, is NAGVMQNPRHLVRRRGQEARLRCSPMKGHSHVYWYRQLPEEGLKFMVYLQKENIIDESGMPKERFSAEFPKEGPSILRIQQVVRGDSAAYFCASSRDRDQETQYFGPGTRLLVL.

This clone was observed many times. A much larger clone lies one base from this, so it may be a read error. The V and J genes are TRBV7-2 and TRBJ2-2; D is perhaps TRBD2 (5 bases). The CDR3 has 15 residues. The germline CDR1 and CDR2 sequences are SGHTA and FQGNSA. V lost 6 bases, J lost 7 bases, and 18 bases lay in between. CDR3 bases: TGTGCCAGCAGACGTTTGTCCTCCGCGGGCGGGGAGCTGTTTTTT. This translates into CASRRLSSAGGELFF. The variable domain in full, completed from reference TRBV7-2 and TRBJ2-2, reads GAGVSQSPSNKVTEKGKDVELRCDPISGHTALYWYRQSLGQGLEFLIYFQGNSAPDKSGLPSDRFSAERTGGSVSTLTIQRTQQEDSAVYLCASRRLSSAGGELFFGEGSRLTVL.

In this sample, this clone turned up once. The chain is built from TRBV5-8 and TRBJ2-6; TRBD1 is a possible D gene (5 bases). The germline V and J ends were trimmed by 4 bases and 7 bases, with 15 bases remaining between them. The CDR3 contains 15 residues. Germline assignment: CDR1 SGHTS and CDR2 YDEGEE. The CDR3 DNA sequence: TGTGCCAGCAGCCTAGGACATTCTTGTGCCAACGTCCTGACTTTC. This gives the protein CASSLGHSCANVLTF. Complete variable domain (other parts from reference TRBV5-8 and TRBJ2-6): EAGVTQSPTHLIKTRGQQATLRCSPISGHTSVYWYQQALGLGLQFLLWYDEGEERNRGNFPPRFSGRQFPNYSSELNVNALELEDSALYLCASSLGHSCANVLTFGAGSRLTVL.

This clone was detected ten times or more. The chain uses TRBV6-1 and TRBJ1-5; no clear D gene. The CDR3 loop spans 16 amino acids. Trimming stripped 6 bases from V and 0 bases from J, with 15 bases between. Per germline, CDR1 MNHNS and CDR2 SASEGT. CDR3 region: CASRFRGYSSNQPQHF. The CDR3 DNA sequence: TGTGCCAGCAGGTTTCGGGGTTACAGTAGCAATCAGCCCCAGCATTTT.

This clone was seen ten or more times. V usage is TRBV5-6 and J usage is TRBJ2-3; D is uncertain. V gave up 4 bases and J gave up 2 bases, with 14 bases separating them. CDR3 size: 15 residues. Germline V gives CDR1 SGHDT, CDR2 YYEEEE. The CDR3 spells CASSIGLIDTDTQYF. For the CDR3, the DNA is TGTGCCAGCAGCATCGGGCTGATAGACACAGATACGCAGTATTTT.

This clone was detected a few times. Since a much larger clone is just one base distant, this may be a read error. The rearrangement links TRBV3-1 to TRBJ2-7; unclear D gene. This CDR3 is built from 13 residues. From germline, CDR1 is LGHDT and CDR2 YNNKEL (reference sequence). The CDR3 protein is CASIQDTAVAQYF. CDR3 DNA: TGTGCCAGCATCCAAGATACCGCGGTCGCGCAGTACTTC.

This clone was seen ten or more times. The same CDR3 is also encoded by other DNA sequences in this sample. The J gene is TRBJ2-7, the V gene TRBV20-1, with TRBD1 as a possible D gene (6 bases). The germline gives CDR1 DFQATT, CDR2 SNEGSKA (reference sequence). Deletions cut 6 bases from V and 2 bases from J, with 14 bases between. This CDR3 is 13 amino acids long. The chain's CDR3 is CSASLQGPYEQYF. The CDR3 DNA follows: TGCAGTGCCTCCCTACAGGGACCCTACGAGCAGTACTTC.

The genes are TRBV10-3 and TRBJ2-7; 7 bases map to TRBD2. Trimming took 5 bases from V and 6 from J; bases not matched to a gene: 19. CDR1 is ENHRY and CDR2 is SYGVKD in the germline V gene. The CDR3 length is 17 residues. CDR3 residues: CAISLFLGGWLFSEQYF. The CDR3 region has the DNA TGTGCCATCAGTTTATTCCTCGGGGGGTGGCTTTTCTCCGAGCAGTACTTC.